This T cell receptor beta chain was sequenced during a study of T cell responses to AZD1222 COVID-19 vaccine. About this clone itself: Its target is unknown.

Profiled with immunoSEQ multiplex PCR; TCRdb holds only in-frame clones, not every one. The sample includes approximately 120,000 clones, about 92% of them seen just once. The J segment lost 2 bases and the V segment lost 6 bases, leaving 4 bases of the junction unmatched. CDR1 is SEHNR and CDR2 is FQNEAQ in the germline V gene (reference sequence). The CDR3 consists of 14 residues. Whole-study findings and limits: Females made up more of the donors, who were largely white British, and clonal diversity may have come out too low. Variant regions that are unmutated are reportedly the target of nearly half of spike-specific TCRs. When two AZD1222 doses had been given, Spike-specific TCR breadth and depth rose.

This receptor was identified in an adult in good health. The material was peripheral blood, obtained on day 0 of MenACWY control vaccination. The rearrangement uses TRBV7-9 and TRBJ2-3, with TRBD2 matching over 8 bases. CDR3 residues: CASRPLAATDTQYF. CDR3 nucleotide sequence: TGTGCCAGCAGGCCACTAGCGGCCACAGATACGCAGTATTTT.